This T cell receptor (beta chain) comes out of a study of CD8 T cells in ankylosing spondylitis (dated by TCRdb to about 2017). Study-level background: The study profiled T cell receptor beta repertoires in healthy donors and ankylosing spondylitis patients to find disease-linked TCR variants. The full study cohort comprised around 23 ankylosing spondylitis patients and 110 or so healthy donors. Peripheral blood was sampled, and synovial fluid was also collected from ankylosing spondylitis patients.

The paper as a whole reports these results and caveats: The disease-linked clones showed a CD8+ phenotype and occurred at relatively low frequencies in peripheral blood. A TCR beta motif of about 8 highly homologous amino acid variants appeared characteristic of blood from ankylosing spondylitis patients. The disease-linked clones were reported to be significantly enriched in matched synovial fluid samples from ankylosing spondylitis patients. Some motif variants had previously been reported in the synovial fluid and blood of reactive arthritis patients, which suggests shared mechanisms of disease initiation.

In the case of this clonotype: There is no known antigen for this receptor. No much larger clone exists at a distance of one base, and base qualities are not known.

Sequencing instrument: Illumina HiSeq 2500. Quantitative 5'-RACE with molecular barcodes was the method used to prepare the TCR beta libraries. The study's processing was this. Disease-linked TCR variants were identified with a new computational method built on a probabilistic model of VDJ rearrangement. TCRdb ran its own pipeline on the public reads, namely fastp trimming at Q25 and MiXCR clone calling, and kept in-frame beta chains. CDR3 protein sequences are deduplicated, and each keeps its most common genes and DNA. In this record, the V and J calls reflect TCRdb's handling and not the investigators' own analysis. This sample gives around 320,000 distinct CDR3 sequences in total; about 20% of them show up just once. The ten largest clones capture 3.5% of the sample. The sample comprised blood, either unsorted or a sorted T cell fraction (not recorded which). This sequence was found in a female donor with ankylosing spondylitis or in good health (not recorded which).

The CDR3 reads as follows: CSASSSGYNEQFF. The DNA sequence reads TGCAGTGCTAGTTCTAGCGGATACAATGAGCAGTTCTTC. The rearrangement combines TRBV20-1 with TRBJ2-1; 7 middle bases align to TRBD2. The CDR3 runs 13 residues from the cysteine to the phenylalanine. The CDR3 DNA has 39 bases and is translated from base 1. Via the germline V gene (reference sequence), CDR1 is DFQATT and CDR2 SNEGSKA. Germline trimming amounts to 3 bases on V and 4 bases on J, with 3 as the count of junction bases outside the gene matches.